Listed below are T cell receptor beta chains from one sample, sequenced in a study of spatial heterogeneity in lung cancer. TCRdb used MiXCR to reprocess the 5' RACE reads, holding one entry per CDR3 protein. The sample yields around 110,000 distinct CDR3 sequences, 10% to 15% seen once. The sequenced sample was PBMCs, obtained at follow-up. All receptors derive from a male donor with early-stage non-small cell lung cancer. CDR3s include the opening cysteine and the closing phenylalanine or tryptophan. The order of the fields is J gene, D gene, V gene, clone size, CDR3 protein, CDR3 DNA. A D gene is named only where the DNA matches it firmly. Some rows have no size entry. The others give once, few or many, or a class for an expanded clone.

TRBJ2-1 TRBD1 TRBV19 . CASSSGTGGTNEQFF TGTGCCAGTAGTAGTGGGACAGGGGGGACCAATGAGCAGTTCTTC
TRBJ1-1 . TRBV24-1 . CATSAWGAGGTEAFF TGTGCCACCAGCGCCTGGGGGGCCGGGGGCACTGAAGCTTTCTTT
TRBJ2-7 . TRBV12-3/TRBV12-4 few CASIGGPSYEQYF TGTGCCAGCATCGGGGGGCCCTCCTACGAGCAGTACTTC
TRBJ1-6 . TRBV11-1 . CASSSRGVINSPLHF TGTGCCAGCAGCAGCCGGGGGGTCATAAATTCACCCCTCCACTTT
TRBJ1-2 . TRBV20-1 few CSAREASGGRSDGYTF TGCAGTGCTAGAGAGGCTAGCGGCGGTCGATCTGATGGCTACACCTTC
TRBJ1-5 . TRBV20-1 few CSARLRINQPQHF TGCAGTGCTCGGCTTCGGATCAATCAGCCCCAGCATTTT
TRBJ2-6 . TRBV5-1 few CASSLDGTGANVLTF TGCGCCAGCAGCTTGGACGGTACTGGGGCCAACGTCCTGACTTTC
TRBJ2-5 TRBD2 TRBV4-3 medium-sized CASSQGTSRPQETQYF TGCGCCAGCAGCCAAGGGACTAGTCGCCCACAAGAGACCCAGTACTTC
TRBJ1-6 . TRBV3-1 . CASSRDGGSYNSPLHF TGTGCCAGCAGCCGAGACGGGGGTTCCTATAATTCACCCCTCCACTTT
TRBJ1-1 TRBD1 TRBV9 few CASSPNRGNTEAFF TGTGCCAGCAGCCCGAACAGGGGGAACACTGAAGCTTTCTTT
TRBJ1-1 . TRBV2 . CASSDRGIGTEAFF TGTGCCAGCAGTGATCGGGGTATTGGCACTGAAGCTTTCTTT
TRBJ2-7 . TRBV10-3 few CAANSGGSEQYF TGTGCCGCGAACTCCGGGGGAAGCGAGCAGTACTTC
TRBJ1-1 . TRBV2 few CASTPMSQADAFF TGTGCCAGCACCCCGATGTCACAGGCGGATGCTTTCTTT
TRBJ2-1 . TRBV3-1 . CASSQLSNEQFF TGTGCCAGCAGCCAACTTAGCAATGAGCAGTTCTTC
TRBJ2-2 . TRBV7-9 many CASMLNGAGELFF TGTGCCAGCATGTTAAACGGCGCCGGGGAGCTGTTTTTT
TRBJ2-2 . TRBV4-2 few CASSQEDSSNTGELFF TGTGCCAGCAGCCAGGAGGACAGCTCGAACACCGGGGAGCTGTTTTTT